The clone carrying this TCR beta chain has a handful of counts. Trimming shortened V by 5 bases and J by 6 bases, and 10 bases separated the two germline ends. The CDR3 consists of 12 residues. The germline V gene has CDR1 MNHEY and CDR2 SMNVEV (reference sequence). The data originate from a study of cytomegalovirus exposure and HLA in healthy donors. The donors comprised healthy bone marrow donors. Primers for the PCR totalled 60 Vbeta and 13 Jbeta. As processed by the authors: Later, some 75 million unique TCR beta chains were counted in an analysis, and about 12 million of them were shared. Only in-frame clones appear in the TCRdb table, and some are missing; sequencing was by immunoSEQ multiplex PCR. V, J and clone size derive from that table, while D and trimming were established from the DNA sequence. The sample holds 120,000 or so clones; approximately 69% are singletons and the top ten take approximately 4%.

This TCR was sampled from a man aged 35-49 years in good health and CMV-seropositive. Sequenced input: PBMCs. The chain is built from TRBV27 and TRBJ1-1; the D is unclear. The CDR3 loop reads CASSLIGAEAFF. The CDR3 nucleotides are TGTGCCAGCAGTCTCATCGGGGCTGAAGCTTTCTTT.